Listed below are T cell receptor beta chains from one sample, sequenced in a study of T cell repertoires in cytomegalovirus infection. TCRdb independently ran MiXCR on the reads; one entry per CDR3 protein. This sample has 200,000 to 250,000 distinct CDR3 sequences, with 22% found just once. Material: CD8+ T cells from PBMCs. These receptors came from a human donor in good health (CMV status not recorded). Some clones in this sample may be carry-over from other donors' samples. Both conserved end residues are part of each CDR3. Each record gives: D gene, V gene, J gene, clone size, CDR3 DNA, CDR3 protein. D genes are given only for firm matches. Only part of the rows carry a size: once, few, many, or a class if the clone is expanded.

>.|TRBV28|TRBJ1-1|.
TGTGCCAGCGGGCTTAGGGGGAGGACTGAAGCTTTCTTT
CASGLRGRTEAFF
>TRBD1|TRBV5-5|TRBJ2-7|.
TGTGCCAGCAGCTGGGGACAGGTTAGCTCCTACGAGCAGTACTTC
CASSWGQVSSYEQYF
>TRBD1|TRBV6-6|TRBJ2-7|.
TGTGCCAGCAGAGAGGGACAGGCGTACGAGCAGTACTTC
CASREGQAYEQYF
>.|TRBV2|TRBJ2-5|.
TGTGCCAGCAGGGTCCTAGGCCAAGAGACCCAGTACTTC
CASRVLGQETQYF
>TRBD2|TRBV29-1|TRBJ2-7|.
TGCAGCGCCAGCGACCCACTAGCGGGGGGCACTTACGAGCAGTACTTC
CSASDPLAGGTYEQYF
>.|TRBV7-9|TRBJ2-2|.
TGTGCCAGCAGCCCCCCGACTCAGAACACCGGGGAGCTGTTTTTT
CASSPPTQNTGELFF
>.|TRBV7-9|TRBJ1-2|once
TGTGCCAGCGTAGGCCGGGACAACGAAGGCGACTATGGCTACACCTTC
CASVGRDNEGDYGYTF
>.|TRBV2|TRBJ2-1|many
TGTGCCAGCATCGGATCCGACAATGAGCAGTTCTTC
CASIGSDNEQFF
>.|TRBV2|TRBJ1-1|few
TGTGCCTCTGGACGGAACACTGAAGCTTTCTTT
CASGRNTEAFF
>.|TRBV5-1|TRBJ1-1|.
TGCGCCAGCAGCTTGGCCATGGTCAAGAACACTGAAGCTTTCTTT
CASSLAMVKNTEAFF
>.|TRBV4-2|TRBJ1-6|many
TGTGCCAGCAGCCGGTCCGGGACCGCCTACAATTCACCCCTCCACTTT
CASSRSGTAYNSPLHF
>.|TRBV20-1|TRBJ1-2|many
TGCAGTGCTAGAGAACCCGGGGGCCTAAACTATGGCTACACCTTC
CSAREPGGLNYGYTF
>TRBD1|TRBV20-1|TRBJ2-1|many
TGCAGTGCAGTAACAGGGGGCAGGGTCTACAATGAGCAGTTCTTC
CSAVTGGRVYNEQFF
>.|TRBV5-5|TRBJ2-3|.
TGTGCCAGCAGCACTGGACAGGATACGCAGTATTTT
CASSTGQDTQYF
>TRBD1|TRBV29-1|TRBJ2-7|.
TGCAGCGCTGCAGGGGGAAGCTCCTACGAGCAGTACTTC
CSAAGGSSYEQYF
>TRBD1|TRBV11-3|TRBJ2-1|few
TGTGCCAGCAGCTTAACAGGGGGCGTCGAGCAGTTCTTC
CASSLTGGVEQFF
>.|TRBV5-1|TRBJ2-7|.
TGCGCCAGCAGCTTGGATGCGGGAAATGCCTACGAGCAGTACTTC
CASSLDAGNAYEQYF
>.|TRBV6-5|TRBJ2-5|.
TGTGCCAGCAGTTACTCAGACACCGGGGGAGAGACCCAGTACTTC
CASSYSDTGGETQYF
>TRBD2|TRBV6-4|TRBJ2-3|.
TGTGCCAGCAGACCCAGCGGGAACCGTGGAGATACGCAGTATTTT
CASRPSGNRGDTQYF
>.|TRBV13|TRBJ1-1|few
TGTGCCAGCAGCTTACCCCGGGGCACTGAAGCTTTCTTT
CASSLPRGTEAFF
>.|TRBV12-3/TRBV12-4|TRBJ1-2|many
TGTGCCAGCAGTTTGACGGGACACCTCATTTTC
CASSLTGHLIF
>TRBD2|TRBV10-3|TRBJ2-3|.
TGTGCCATCAGTGAGGAACTAGCGAGGGTCAGTACAGATACGCAGTATTTT
CAISEELARVSTDTQYF
>TRBD2|TRBV7-2|TRBJ2-3|many
TGTGCCAGCAGCTGGCGGGGAGCGGGGACTAGCACAGATACGCAGTATTTT
CASSWRGAGTSTDTQYF
>TRBD1|TRBV20-1|TRBJ2-7|few
TGCAGTGCTAGGGTGGGACAGGGGCTCGGCGAGCAGTACTTC
CSARVGQGLGEQYF
>TRBD1|TRBV29-1|TRBJ2-7|few
TGCAGCGCCACAGGGGATCGGTACGAGCAGTACTTC
CSATGDRYEQYF
>TRBD2|TRBV29-1|TRBJ2-3|.
TGCAGCCCGGTGGAGGGACTAACAGATACGCAGTATTTT
CSPVEGLTDTQYF
>.|TRBV7-9|TRBJ1-2|few
TGTGCCAGCAGCCACCCCGACGAGTATGGCTACACCTTC
CASSHPDEYGYTF
>.|TRBV29-1|TRBJ1-1|.
TGCAGCGTTGAAGAAAGCGGGGTAGGGACTGAAGCTTTCTTT
CSVEESGVGTEAFF